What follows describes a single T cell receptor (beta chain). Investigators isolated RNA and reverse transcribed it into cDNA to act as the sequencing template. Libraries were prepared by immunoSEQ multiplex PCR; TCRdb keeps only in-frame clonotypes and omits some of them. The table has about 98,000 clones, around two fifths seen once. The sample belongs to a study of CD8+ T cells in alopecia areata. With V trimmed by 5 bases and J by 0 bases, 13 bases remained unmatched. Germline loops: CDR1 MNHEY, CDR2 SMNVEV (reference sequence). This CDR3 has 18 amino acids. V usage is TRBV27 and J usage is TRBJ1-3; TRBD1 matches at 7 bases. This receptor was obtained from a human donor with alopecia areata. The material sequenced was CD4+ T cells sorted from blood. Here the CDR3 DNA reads TGTGCCAGCAGTAGAAATGCCGGGACAGTCCGCTCTGGAAACACCATATATTTT. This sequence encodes CASSRNAGTVRSGNTIYF.